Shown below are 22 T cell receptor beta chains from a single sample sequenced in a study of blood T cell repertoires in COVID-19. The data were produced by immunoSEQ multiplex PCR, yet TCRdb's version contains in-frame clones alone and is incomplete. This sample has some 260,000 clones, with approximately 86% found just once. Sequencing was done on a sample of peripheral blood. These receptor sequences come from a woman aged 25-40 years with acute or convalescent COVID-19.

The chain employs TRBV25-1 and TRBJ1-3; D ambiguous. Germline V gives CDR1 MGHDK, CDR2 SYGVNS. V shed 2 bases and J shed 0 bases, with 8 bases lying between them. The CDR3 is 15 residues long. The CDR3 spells CASSEDNRSGNTIYF. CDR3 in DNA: TGTGCCAGCAGTGAAGACAACCGCTCTGGAAACACCATATATTTT.

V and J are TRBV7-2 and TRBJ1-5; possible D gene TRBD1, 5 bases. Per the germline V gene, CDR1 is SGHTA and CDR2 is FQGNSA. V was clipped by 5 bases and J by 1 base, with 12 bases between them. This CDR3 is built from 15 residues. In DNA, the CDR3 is TGTGCCAGCAGCGGGGCGGGAGGAAGCAATCAGCCCCAGCATTTT. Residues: CASSGAGGSNQPQHF.

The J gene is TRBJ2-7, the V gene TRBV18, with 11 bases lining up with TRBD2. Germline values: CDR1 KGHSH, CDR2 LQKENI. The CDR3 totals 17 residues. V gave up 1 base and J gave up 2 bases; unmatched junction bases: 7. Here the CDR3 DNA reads TGTGCCAGCTCACCACTAGCGGGAGGGCCAGAACCCTACGAGCAGTACTTC. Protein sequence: CASSPLAGGPEPYEQYF.

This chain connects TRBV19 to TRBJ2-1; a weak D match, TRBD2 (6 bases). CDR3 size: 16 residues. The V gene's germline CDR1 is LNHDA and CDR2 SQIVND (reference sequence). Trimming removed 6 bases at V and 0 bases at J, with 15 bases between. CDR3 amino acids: CASRTAGLRSYNEQFF. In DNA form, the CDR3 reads TGTGCCAGTAGGACCGCGGGACTCCGCTCCTACAATGAGCAGTTCTTC.

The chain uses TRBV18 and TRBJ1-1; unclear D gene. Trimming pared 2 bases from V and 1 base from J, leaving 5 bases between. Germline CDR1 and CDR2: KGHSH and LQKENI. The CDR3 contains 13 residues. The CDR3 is CASSPTENTEAFF. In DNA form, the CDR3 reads TGTGCCAGCTCACCAACAGAGAACACTGAAGCTTTCTTT.

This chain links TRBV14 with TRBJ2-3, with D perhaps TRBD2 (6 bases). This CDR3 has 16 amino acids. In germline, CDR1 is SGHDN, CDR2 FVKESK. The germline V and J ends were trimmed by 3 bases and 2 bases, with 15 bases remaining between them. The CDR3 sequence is CASSHWGGRVTDTQYF. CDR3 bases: TGTGCCAGCAGCCATTGGGGAGGCCGTGTCACAGATACGCAGTATTTT.

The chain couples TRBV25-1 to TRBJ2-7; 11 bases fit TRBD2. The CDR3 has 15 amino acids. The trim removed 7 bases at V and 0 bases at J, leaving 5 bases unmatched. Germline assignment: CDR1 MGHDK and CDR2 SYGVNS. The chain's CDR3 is CASTRTSGSSYEQYF. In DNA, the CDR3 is TGTGCCAGCACCCGCACTAGCGGGAGCTCCTACGAGCAGTACTTC.

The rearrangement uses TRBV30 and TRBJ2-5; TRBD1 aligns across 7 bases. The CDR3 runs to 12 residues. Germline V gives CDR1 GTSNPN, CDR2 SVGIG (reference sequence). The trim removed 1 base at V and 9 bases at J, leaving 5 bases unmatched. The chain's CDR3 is CAWSGQGGAQYF. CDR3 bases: TGTGCCTGGAGTGGCCAAGGGGGCGCCCAGTACTTC.

CDR3 in amino acids: CASSFLSGTADTEAFF. The CDR3 DNA sequence: TGTGCCAGCAGCTTCCTATCCGGGACAGCAGACACTGAAGCTTTCTTT. V usage is TRBV7-8 and J usage is TRBJ1-1; 7 bases align to TRBD1. The CDR3 consists of 16 residues. CDR1 SGHVS and CDR2 FQNEAQ come from the germline V gene. The trim removed 3 bases at V and 3 bases at J, leaving 10 bases unmatched.

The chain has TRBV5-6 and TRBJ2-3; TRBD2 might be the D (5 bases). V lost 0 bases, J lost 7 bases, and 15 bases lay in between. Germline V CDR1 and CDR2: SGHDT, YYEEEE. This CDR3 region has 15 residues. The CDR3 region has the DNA TGTGCCAGCAGCTTGGGTACGGAGGCATTTAATACGCAGTATTTT. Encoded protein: CASSLGTEAFNTQYF.

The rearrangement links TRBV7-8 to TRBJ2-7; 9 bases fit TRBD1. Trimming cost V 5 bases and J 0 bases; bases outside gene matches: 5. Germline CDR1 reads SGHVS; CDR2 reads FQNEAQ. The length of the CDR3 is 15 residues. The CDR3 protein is CASSKDRGVSYEQYF. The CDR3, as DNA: TGTGCCAGCAGCAAGGACAGGGGAGTCTCCTACGAGCAGTACTTC.

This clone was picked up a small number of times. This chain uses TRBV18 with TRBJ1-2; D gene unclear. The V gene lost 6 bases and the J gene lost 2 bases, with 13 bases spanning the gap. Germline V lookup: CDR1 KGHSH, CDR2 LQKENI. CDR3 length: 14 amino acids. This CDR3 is CASSLTDGNYGYTF. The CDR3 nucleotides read TGTGCCAGCTCCCTAACCGACGGGAACTATGGCTACACCTTC.

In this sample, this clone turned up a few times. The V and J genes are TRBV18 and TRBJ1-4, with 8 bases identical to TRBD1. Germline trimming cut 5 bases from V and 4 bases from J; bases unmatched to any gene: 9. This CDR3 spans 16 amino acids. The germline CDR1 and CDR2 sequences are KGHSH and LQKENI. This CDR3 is CASSTVRDRFNEKLFF. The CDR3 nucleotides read TGTGCCAGCTCAACGGTGCGGGACAGGTTTAATGAAAAACTGTTTTTT. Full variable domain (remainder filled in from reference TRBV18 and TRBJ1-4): NAGVMQNPRHLVRRRGQEARLRCSPMKGHSHVYWYRQLPEEGLKFMVYLQKENIIDESGMPKERFSAEFPKEGPSILRIQQVVRGDSAAYFCASSTVRDRFNEKLFFGSGTQLSVL.

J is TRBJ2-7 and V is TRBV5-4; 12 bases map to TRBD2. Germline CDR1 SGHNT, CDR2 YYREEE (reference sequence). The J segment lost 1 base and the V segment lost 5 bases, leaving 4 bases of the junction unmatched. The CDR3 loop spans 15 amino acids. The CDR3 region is CASRRGLAGSYEQYF. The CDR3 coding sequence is TGTGCCAGCAGACGAGGACTAGCGGGGTCCTACGAGCAGTACTTC.

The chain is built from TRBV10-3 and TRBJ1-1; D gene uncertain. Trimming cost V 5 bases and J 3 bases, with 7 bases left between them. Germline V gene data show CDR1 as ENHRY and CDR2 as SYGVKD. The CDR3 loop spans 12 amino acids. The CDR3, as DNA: TGTGCCATCAGTCCCGGGGACACTGAAGCTTTCTTT. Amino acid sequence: CAISPGDTEAFF.

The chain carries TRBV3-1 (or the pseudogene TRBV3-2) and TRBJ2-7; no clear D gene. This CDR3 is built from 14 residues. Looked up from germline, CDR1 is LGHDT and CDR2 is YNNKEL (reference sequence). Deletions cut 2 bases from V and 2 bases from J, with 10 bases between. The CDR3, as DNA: TGTGCCAGCAGCCAATTACAGAAGACCTACGAGCAGTACTTC. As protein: CASSQLQKTYEQYF.

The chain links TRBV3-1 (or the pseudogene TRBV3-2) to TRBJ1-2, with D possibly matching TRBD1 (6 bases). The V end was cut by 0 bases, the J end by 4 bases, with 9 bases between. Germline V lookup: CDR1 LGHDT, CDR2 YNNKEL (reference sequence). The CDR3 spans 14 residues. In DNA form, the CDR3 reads TGTGCCAGCAGCCAAGAAAGACAGGCCTATGGCTACACCTTC. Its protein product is CASSQERQAYGYTF.

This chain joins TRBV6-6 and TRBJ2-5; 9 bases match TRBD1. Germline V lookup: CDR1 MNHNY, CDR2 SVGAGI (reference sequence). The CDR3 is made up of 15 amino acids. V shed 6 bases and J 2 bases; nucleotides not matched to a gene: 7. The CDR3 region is CASRETGGRQETQYF. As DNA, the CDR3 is TGTGCCAGCAGGGAGACAGGGGGTCGGCAAGAGACCCAGTACTTC.

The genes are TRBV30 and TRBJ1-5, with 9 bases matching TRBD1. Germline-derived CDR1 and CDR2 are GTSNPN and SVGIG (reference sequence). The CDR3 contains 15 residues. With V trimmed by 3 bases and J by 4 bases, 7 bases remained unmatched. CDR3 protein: CAWRATGGGNQPQHF. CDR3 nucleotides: TGTGCCTGGAGAGCTACAGGGGGCGGAAATCAGCCCCAGCATTTT.

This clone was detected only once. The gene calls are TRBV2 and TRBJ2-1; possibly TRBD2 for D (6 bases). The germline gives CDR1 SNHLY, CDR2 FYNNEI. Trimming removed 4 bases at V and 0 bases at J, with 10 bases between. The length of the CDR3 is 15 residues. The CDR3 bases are TGTGCCAGCAGTGTTAGCGGAGACTCCTACAATGAGCAGTTCTTC. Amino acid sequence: CASSVSGDSYNEQFF.

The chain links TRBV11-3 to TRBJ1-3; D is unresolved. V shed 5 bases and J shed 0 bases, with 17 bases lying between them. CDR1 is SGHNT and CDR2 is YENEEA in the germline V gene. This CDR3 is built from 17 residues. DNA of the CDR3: TGTGCCAGCAGCGCAGACCTCCGGGGTTCCTCTGGAAACACCATATATTTT. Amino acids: CASSADLRGSSGNTIYF.

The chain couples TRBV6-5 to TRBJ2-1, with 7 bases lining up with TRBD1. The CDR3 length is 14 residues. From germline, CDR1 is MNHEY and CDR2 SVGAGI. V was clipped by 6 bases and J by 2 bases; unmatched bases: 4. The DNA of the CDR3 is TGTGCCAGCAGGGACAGGTTCACCTACAATGAGCAGTTCTTC. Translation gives CASRDRFTYNEQFF.